The 6 T cell receptor beta chains reported below all come from one sample, sequenced in a study of cytomegalovirus exposure and HLA in healthy donors. Primers: 60 Vbeta forward and 13 Jbeta reverse. Sequencing used immunoSEQ multiplex PCR; TCRdb keeps in-frame clones, though not all of them. This sample has approximately 120,000 clones, with 81% found just once. Sequenced input: PBMCs. The receptors originated from a woman aged 25 to 39 in good health and CMV-seronegative.

J is TRBJ1-1 and V is TRBV7-8; no definite D call. Trimming removed 5 bases at V and 7 bases at J, with 11 bases between. The germline V gene has CDR1 SGHVS and CDR2 FQNEAQ. There are 12 residues in the CDR3. Written as DNA, the CDR3 is TGTGCCAGCAGCCAGTCCCGCTTTGAAGCTTTCTTT. Its translation: CASSQSRFEAFF.

This chain connects TRBV7-9 to TRBJ2-1; weak D call: TRBD1 (6 bases). The ends were cut back, 5 bases at V and 14 bases at J, with 16 bases in the middle. Germline V gene data show CDR1 as SEHNR and CDR2 as FQNEAQ (reference sequence). The CDR3 consists of 12 residues. The CDR3: CASSPNRQEEFF. The CDR3 DNA sequence: TGTGCCAGCAGCCCAAATCGACAGGAGGAGTTCTTC.

The rearrangement uses TRBV6-1 and TRBJ1-5; 7 bases match TRBD1. Germline V gene data show CDR1 as MNHNS and CDR2 as SASEGT. J lost 4 bases, V lost 6 bases, and 3 bases had no gene match. There are 13 residues in the CDR3. The CDR3 coding sequence is TGTGCCAGCAGGGACAGGCGGAATCAGCCCCAGCATTTT. Translation: CASRDRRNQPQHF.

The chain employs TRBV27 and TRBJ1-5, with D maybe TRBD1 (5 bases). The CDR3 loop spans 14 amino acids. Germline CDR1 MNHEY, CDR2 SMNVEV (reference sequence). Deletions cut 4 bases from V and 5 bases from J, with 12 bases between. CDR3 protein: CASSSGGPYQPQHF. In DNA form, the CDR3 reads TGTGCCAGCAGTTCCGGGGGACCCTATCAGCCCCAGCATTTT.

V and J are TRBV5-5 and TRBJ1-1; tentative D call: TRBD1 (6 bases). CDR1 SGHKS and CDR2 YYEKEE come from the germline V gene (reference sequence). The V and J ends lost 4 bases and 5 bases respectively, with 15 bases between them. CDR3 length equals 14 residues. The DNA for the CDR3 is TGTGCCAGCAGCACGGACAGATTCCAGACTGAAGCTTTCTTT. It specifies CASSTDRFQTEAFF.

The V and J genes are TRBV10-3 and TRBJ2-5; D ambiguous. Between the trimmed V and J ends, which lost 3 bases and 4 bases, there was a span of 6 bases. The CDR3 spans 12 residues. Germline CDR1 ENHRY, CDR2 SYGVKD. The CDR3 spells CAISDFRETQYF. The CDR3 DNA sequence: TGTGCCATCAGTGATTTTCGAGAGACCCAGTACTTC.